The clone carrying this TCR beta chain was seen a few times. The antigen is not known. This CDR3 region has 12 residues. Deletions cut 6 bases from V and 2 bases from J, with 5 bases between. CDR1 and CDR2 (germline): MNHEY, SMNVEV (reference sequence). Template switching added a universal primer site; cDNA carried unique molecular identifiers. MiXCR, run by TCRdb on the 5' RACE reads, gives a single entry per CDR3 protein. The sample carries 1.5 million to 2 million distinct CDR3 sequences, around a third recorded once. This sample was included in a study of identical twins. Study-level points and caveats: Within beta out-of-frame sequences, the excess sharing observed between twins was weaker. Whereas memory repertoires showed no such difference, abundant cord blood beta clonotypes carried fewer insertions.

The receptor comes from a newborn girl in good health. Material: cord blood. The gene calls are TRBV27 and TRBJ1-5; no firm D call. In nucleotides, the CDR3 is TGTGCCAGCAGCACCCGCAATCAGCCCCAGCATTTT. It translates to CASSTRNQPQHF.